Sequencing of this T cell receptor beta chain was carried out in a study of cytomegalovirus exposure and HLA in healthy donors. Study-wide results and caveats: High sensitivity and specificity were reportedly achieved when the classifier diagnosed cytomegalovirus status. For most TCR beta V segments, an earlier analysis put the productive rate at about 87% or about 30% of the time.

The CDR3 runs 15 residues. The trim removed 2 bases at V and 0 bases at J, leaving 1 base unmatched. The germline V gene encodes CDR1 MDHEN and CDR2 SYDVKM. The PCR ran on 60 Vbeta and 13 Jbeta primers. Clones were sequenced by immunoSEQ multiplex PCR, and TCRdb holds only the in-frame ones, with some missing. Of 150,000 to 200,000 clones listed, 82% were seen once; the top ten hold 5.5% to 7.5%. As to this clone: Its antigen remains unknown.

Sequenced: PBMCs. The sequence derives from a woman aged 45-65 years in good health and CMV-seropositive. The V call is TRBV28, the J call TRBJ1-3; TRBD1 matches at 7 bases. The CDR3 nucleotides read TGTGCCAGCAGTTTAGGGACAGCCTCTGGAAACACCATATATTTT. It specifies CASSLGTASGNTIYF.